Listed here is a single TCR beta chain. Antigen: not known. Germline assignment: CDR1 MDHEN and CDR2 SYDVKM. The CDR3 sequence is 14 residues long. The V gene lost 5 bases and the J gene lost 7 bases, with 17 bases spanning the gap. The sample comes from a study of cytomegalovirus exposure and HLA in healthy donors. Study-wide results and caveats: When the data were analyzed later, several of the most significant clusters appeared to be linked to common viral pathogens.

PCR amplification relied on 60 Vbeta primers (plus 13 Jbeta primers). Source study methods: Later, an analysis found tens of millions of unique TCR beta chains, and 8.5 million to 12 million of these were shared. The data were produced by immunoSEQ multiplex PCR, yet TCRdb's version contains in-frame clones alone and is incomplete. The DNA gave D and trimming, while V, J and clone size come from that table. The table records 130,000 or so clones, more than 75% of them present only once. The chain uses TRBV28 and TRBJ1-1; possible D gene TRBD1, 5 bases. The source of this sequence is a female donor in good health and CMV-seronegative. Sequencing used PBMCs. The CDR3: CASSIHTGGDEAFF. The CDR3 DNA sequence: TGTGCCAGCAGTATCCACACAGGCGGCGATGAAGCTTTCTTT. Drawing the rest from reference TRBV28 and TRBJ1-1, the complete variable domain is DVKVTQSSRYLVKRTGEKVFLECVQDMDHENMFWYRQDPGLGLRLIYFSYDVKMKEKGDIPEGYSVSREKKERFSLILESASTNQTSMYLCASSIHTGGDEAFFGQGTRLTVV.